This T cell receptor (beta chain) was sequenced during a study of cytomegalovirus exposure and HLA in healthy donors (dated 2017 in TCRdb). As for the study more broadly: According to a later analysis, one platform produced both the roughly 120 validation repertoires and the 666 repertoires of the first cohort. The study combined high-throughput TCR immunosequencing, statistical association of individual TCRs with disease status, and machine learning to predict cytomegalovirus infection status. The aim of the study was to test whether cataloging public T cell receptors could identify signatures of past pathogen exposure. A separate validation cohort of over a hundred different subjects was used in addition to the roughly 620-subject first cohort. The research as a whole found: It was suggested by the authors that the approach could potentially be generalized to other disease states and immunological phenotypes. Most TCR sequences were seen in very few donors, while some public TCRs were found in many individuals. Three of the identified cytomegalovirus-associated TCR beta chains were confirmed in vitro to be specific for cytomegalovirus antigens. A later analysis found that TCRs clustered in the first cohort also tended to co-occur in the 110 or so validation repertoires, with roughly 95% of cluster scores above 0. The classifier was reported to diagnose cytomegalovirus status with high specificity and sensitivity in both the original and validation cohorts. The study gave a list of some 150 TCR beta chains associated with cytomegalovirus. A later analysis lacked HLA typing for the validation cohort, so it scored co-occurrence in that cohort across all 110 or so repertoires.

The CDR3 contains 15 residues, cysteine and phenylalanine counted. Just the 45-base CDR3 DNA is kept, in frame starting at base 1. CDR1 and CDR2 are read off the germline V gene (reference sequence) as SEHNR and FQNEAQ. The V end loses 6 bases and the J end loses 2 bases, and a stretch of 17 bases separates them. Library prep was done by the immunoSEQ multiplex PCR assay. Regarding the original processing steps: A statistical classification framework was built for diagnosing cytomegalovirus status from the catalog of TCR beta chain sequences. Entries here come from immuneACCESS through TCRdb and include only in-frame sequences with V and J called. Some clones fail to appear in such tables; in the studies checked, an unresolved V gene covers under half of the shortfall, and the cause of the remainder is unknown. Clone size and the V and J calls come from that table; the DNA yielded D and trimming. In all, the sample holds hundreds of thousands of clones, and 70% to 90% of those were seen once. Together, the top ten hold under 0.9% of the sample.

Donors formed part of the validation cohort, which comprised over a hundred subjects and was distinct from the first cohort of under 800 subjects. As to this clone: This clone's antigen is unknown. Per-base qualities were not stored, and no clone one base away is much larger.

Recombination joined TRBV7-9 with TRBJ2-7; TRBD1 is a weak D gene call, 5 bases matching. The sequence was obtained from a young woman in good health and CMV-seronegative. Sequenced sample: PBMCs. The CDR3 here reads CASSYLAGLTYEQYF. The DNA reads TGTGCCAGCAGTTATCTCGCAGGGCTTACCTACGAGCAGTACTTC.